This T cell receptor (beta chain) appears in the sequencing data of a study of T cells in Graves' hyperthyroidism and ophthalmopathy. Amplified regions were TCR beta CDR3 sequences from RNA transcripts. The HTBI primer set served for first-round RT-PCR of the TCR CDR3. TCRdb passed the multiplex PCR reads through MiXCR, listing each CDR3 protein once. The table records hundreds of thousands of distinct CDR3 sequences, approximately 15% of them present only once. Germline V lookup: CDR1 SGHKS, CDR2 YYEKEE (reference sequence). The CDR3 runs to 15 residues. After removal of 4 bases from V and 5 bases from J, the junction contained 8 bases not matched to a gene. This clonotype was seen a few times.

This receptor was taken from a woman aged 18-29 years with Graves' hyperthyroidism. The chain joins TRBV5-5 to TRBJ1-2; 10 nucleotides agree with TRBD1. Input material: blood. DNA for the CDR3: TGTGCCAGCAGCGATGGACAGGGGGTTTGGTATGGCTACACCTTC. Translation: CASSDGQGVWYGYTF.